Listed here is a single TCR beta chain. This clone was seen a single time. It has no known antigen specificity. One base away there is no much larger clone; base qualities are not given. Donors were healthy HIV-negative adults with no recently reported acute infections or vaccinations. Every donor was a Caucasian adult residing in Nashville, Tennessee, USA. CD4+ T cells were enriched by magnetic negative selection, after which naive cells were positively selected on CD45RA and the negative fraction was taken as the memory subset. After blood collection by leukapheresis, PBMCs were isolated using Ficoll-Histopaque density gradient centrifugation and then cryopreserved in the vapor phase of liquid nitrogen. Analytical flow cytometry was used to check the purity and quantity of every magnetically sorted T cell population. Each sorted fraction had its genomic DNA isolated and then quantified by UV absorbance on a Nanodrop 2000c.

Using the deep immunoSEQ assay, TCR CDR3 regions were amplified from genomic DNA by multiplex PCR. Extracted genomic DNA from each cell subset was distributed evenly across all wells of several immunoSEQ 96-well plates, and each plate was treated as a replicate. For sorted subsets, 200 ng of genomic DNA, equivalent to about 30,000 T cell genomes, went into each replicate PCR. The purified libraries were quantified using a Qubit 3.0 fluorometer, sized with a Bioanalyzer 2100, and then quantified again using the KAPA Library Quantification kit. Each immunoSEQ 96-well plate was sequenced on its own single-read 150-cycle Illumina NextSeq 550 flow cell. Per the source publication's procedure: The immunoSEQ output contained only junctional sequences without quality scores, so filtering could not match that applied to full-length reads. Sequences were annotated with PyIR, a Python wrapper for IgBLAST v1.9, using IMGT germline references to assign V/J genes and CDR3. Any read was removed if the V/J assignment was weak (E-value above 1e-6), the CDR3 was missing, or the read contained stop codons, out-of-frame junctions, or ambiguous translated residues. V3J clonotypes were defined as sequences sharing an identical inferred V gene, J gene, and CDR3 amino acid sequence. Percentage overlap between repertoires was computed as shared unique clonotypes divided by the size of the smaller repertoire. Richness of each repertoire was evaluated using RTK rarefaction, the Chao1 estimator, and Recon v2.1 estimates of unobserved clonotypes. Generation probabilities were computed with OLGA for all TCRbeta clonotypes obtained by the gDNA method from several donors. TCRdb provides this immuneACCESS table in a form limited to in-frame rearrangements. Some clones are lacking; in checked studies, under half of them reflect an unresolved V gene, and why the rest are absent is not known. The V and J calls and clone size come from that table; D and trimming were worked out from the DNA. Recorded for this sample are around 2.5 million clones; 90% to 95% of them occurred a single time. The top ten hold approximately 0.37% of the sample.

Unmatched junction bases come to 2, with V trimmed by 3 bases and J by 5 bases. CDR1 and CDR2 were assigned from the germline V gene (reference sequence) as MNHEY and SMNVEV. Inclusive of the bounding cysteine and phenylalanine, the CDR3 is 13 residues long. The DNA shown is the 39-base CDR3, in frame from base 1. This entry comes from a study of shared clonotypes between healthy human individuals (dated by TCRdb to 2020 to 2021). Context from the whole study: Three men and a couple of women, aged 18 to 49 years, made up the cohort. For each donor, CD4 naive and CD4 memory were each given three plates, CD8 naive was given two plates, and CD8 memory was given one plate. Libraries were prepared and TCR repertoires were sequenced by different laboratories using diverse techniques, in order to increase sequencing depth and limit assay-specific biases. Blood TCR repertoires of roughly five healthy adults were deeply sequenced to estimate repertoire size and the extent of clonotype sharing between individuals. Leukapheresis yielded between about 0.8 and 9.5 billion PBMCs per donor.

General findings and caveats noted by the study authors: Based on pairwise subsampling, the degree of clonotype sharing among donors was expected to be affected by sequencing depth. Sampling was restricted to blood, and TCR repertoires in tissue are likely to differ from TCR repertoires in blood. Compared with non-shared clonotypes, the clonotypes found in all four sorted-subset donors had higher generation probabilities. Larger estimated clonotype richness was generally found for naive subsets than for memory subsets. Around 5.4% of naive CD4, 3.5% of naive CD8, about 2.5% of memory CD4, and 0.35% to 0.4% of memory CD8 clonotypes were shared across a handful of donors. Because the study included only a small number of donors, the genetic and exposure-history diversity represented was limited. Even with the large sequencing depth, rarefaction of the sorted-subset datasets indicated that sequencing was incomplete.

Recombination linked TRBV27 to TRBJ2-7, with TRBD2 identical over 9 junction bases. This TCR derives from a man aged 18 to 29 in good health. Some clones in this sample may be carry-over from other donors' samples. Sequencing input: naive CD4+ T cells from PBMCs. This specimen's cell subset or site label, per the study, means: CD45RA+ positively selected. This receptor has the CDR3 CASSFAGGNEQYF. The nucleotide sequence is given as TGTGCCAGCAGTTTTGCGGGAGGGAACGAGCAGTACTTC.